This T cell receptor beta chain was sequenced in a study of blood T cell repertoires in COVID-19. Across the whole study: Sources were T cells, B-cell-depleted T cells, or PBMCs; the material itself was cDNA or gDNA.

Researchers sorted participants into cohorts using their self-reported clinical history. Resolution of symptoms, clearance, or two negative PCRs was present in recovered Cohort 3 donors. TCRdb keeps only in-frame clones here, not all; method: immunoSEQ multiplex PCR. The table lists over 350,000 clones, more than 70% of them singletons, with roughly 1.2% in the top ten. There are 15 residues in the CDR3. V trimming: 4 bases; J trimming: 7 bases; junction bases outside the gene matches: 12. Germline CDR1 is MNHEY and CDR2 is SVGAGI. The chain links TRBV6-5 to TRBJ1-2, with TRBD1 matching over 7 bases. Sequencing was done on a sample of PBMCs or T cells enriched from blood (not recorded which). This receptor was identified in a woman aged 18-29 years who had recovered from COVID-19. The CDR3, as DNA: TGTGCCAGCAGTTCCCCACGACAGGGAGTGTTTGGCTACACCTTC. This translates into CASSSPRQGVFGYTF.